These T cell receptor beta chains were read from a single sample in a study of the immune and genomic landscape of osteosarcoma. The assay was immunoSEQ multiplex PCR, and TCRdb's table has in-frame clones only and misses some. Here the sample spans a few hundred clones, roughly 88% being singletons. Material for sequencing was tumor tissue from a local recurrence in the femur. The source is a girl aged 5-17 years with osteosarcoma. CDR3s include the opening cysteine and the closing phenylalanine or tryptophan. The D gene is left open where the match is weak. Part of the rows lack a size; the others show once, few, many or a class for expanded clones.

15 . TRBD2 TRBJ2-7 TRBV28 CASRNKRETTYEQYF TGTGCCAGCAGGAATAAGCGGGAGACCACCTACGAGCAGTACTTC
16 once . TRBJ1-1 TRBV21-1 CASSPLLATLRTEAFF TGTGCCAGCAGTCCTTTGTTAGCTACACTTCGCACTGAAGCTTTCTTT
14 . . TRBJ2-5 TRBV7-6 CASSLRVNQETQYF TGTGCCAGCAGCTTACGGGTCAACCAAGAGACCCAGTACTTC
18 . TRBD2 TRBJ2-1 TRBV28 CASSPRTSGSTVTNEQFF TGTGCCAGCAGTCCAAGGACTAGCGGGAGTACGGTTACGAATGAGCAGTTCTTC
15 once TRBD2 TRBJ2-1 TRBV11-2 CASSSGLAGYNEQFF TGTGCCAGCAGCTCGGGACTAGCGGGGTACAATGAGCAGTTCTTC
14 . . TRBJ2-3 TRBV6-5 CASSYLASTDTQYF TGTGCCAGCAGTTACCTAGCTAGCACAGATACGCAGTATTTT
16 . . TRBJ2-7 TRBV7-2 CASSLGLSGSSYEQYF TGTGCCAGCAGCTTAGGACTCTCCGGGAGCTCCTACGAGCAGTACTTC
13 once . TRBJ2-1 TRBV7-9 CASSLTSSSEQFF TGTGCCAGCAGCTTAACTAGCAGCAGTGAGCAGTTCTTC
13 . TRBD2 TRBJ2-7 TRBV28 CASSQREPIEQYF TGTGCCAGCAGTCAGCGGGAGCCCATCGAGCAGTACTTC
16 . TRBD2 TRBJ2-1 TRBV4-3 CASSQGGLAGGGRQFF TGCGCCAGCAGCCAAGGTGGGCTAGCGGGAGGAGGGAGGCAGTTCTTC
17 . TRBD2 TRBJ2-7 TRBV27 CASSLIGPLAGAYEQYF TGTGCCAGCAGTTTAATAGGTCCCCTAGCGGGAGCCTACGAGCAGTACTTC
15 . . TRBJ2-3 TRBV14 CASSQGGSFTDTQYF TGTGCCAGCAGCCAAGGGGGCTCATTCACAGATACGCAGTATTTT
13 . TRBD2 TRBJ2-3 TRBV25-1 CASSAAGADTQYF TGTGCCAGCAGTGCAGCGGGAGCAGATACGCAGTATTTT
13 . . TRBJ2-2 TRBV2 CASGEEWGGELFF TGTGCCAGCGGGGAGGAGTGGGGCGGGGAGCTGTTTTTT
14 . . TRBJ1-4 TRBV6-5 CASSYAPENEKLFF TGTGCCAGCAGCTATGCGCCAGAGAATGAAAAACTGTTTTTT
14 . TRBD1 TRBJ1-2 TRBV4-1 CASSQVDRARGYTF TGCGCCAGCAGCCAAGTCGACAGGGCGCGTGGCTACACCTTC
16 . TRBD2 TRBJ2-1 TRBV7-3 CASSPWTSGPYNEQFF TGTGCCAGCAGCCCCTGGACTAGCGGGCCTTACAATGAGCAGTTCTTC
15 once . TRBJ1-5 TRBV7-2 CASSLDPGMGQPQHF TGTGCCAGCAGCTTAGATCCAGGGATGGGACAGCCCCAGCATTTT
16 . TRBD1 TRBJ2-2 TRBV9 CASSANTGGASGELFF TGTGCCAGCAGCGCCAACACAGGGGGCGCATCCGGGGAGCTGTTTTTT
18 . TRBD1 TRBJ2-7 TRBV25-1 CASSAQTDIGTVAYEQYF TGTGCCAGCAGTGCTCAAACCGACATCGGGACAGTTGCCTACGAGCAGTACTTC
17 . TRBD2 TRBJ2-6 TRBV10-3 CAISEWGGSSGANVLTF TGTGCCATCAGTGAATGGGGGGGATCCTCTGGGGCCAACGTCCTGACTTTC
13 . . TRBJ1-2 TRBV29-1 CSGAQGGDYGYTF TGCAGCGGTGCACAGGGAGGGGACTATGGCTACACCTTC
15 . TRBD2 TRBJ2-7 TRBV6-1 CASSEVSSGPYEQYF TGTGCCAGCAGTGAAGTCTCTAGCGGACCCTACGAGCAGTACTTC
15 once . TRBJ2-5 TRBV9 CASSVGLPPQETQYF TGTGCCAGCAGCGTAGGTTTGCCACCTCAAGAGACCCAGTACTTC
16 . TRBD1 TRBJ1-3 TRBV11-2 CASSLDSQGAGNTIYF TGTGCCAGCAGCTTAGATAGCCAGGGGGCTGGAAACACCATATATTTT
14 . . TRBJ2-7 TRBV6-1 CASSVGPSAHEQYF TGTGCCAGCAGTGTTGGCCCCTCAGCTCACGAGCAGTACTTC
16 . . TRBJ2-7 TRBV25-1 CASSERGDVGYYEQYF TGTGCCAGCAGTGAACGGGGAGACGTCGGCTACTACGAGCAGTACTTC
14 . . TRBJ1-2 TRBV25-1 CASSESRVINGYTF TGTGCCAGCAGTGAGTCTAGAGTAATCAACGGCTACACCTTC
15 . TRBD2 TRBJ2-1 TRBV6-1 CASSGLAGGINEQFF TGTGCCAGCAGTGGACTAGCGGGAGGGATCAATGAGCAGTTCTTC
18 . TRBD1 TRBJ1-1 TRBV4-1 CASSQDSTGWKLWTEAFF TGCGCCAGCAGCCAAGACTCGACAGGGTGGAAGTTGTGGACTGAAGCTTTCTTT
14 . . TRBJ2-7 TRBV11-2 CASSSSLVLYEQYF TGTGCCAGCAGCTCTTCCCTTGTCCTCTACGAGCAGTACTTC
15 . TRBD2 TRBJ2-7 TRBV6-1 CASSPGPSGSYEQYF TGTGCCAGCAGCCCCGGGCCTAGCGGGAGTTACGAGCAGTACTTC
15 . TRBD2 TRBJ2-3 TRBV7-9 CASSPTSGRTDTQYF TGTGCCAGCAGCCCGACTAGCGGGAGGACAGATACGCAGTATTTT
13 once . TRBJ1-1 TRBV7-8 CASSLRSGAEAFF TGTGCCAGCAGCTTAAGGTCGGGGGCTGAAGCTTTCTTT
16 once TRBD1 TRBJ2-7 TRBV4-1 CASSLTRGQGAGEQYF TGCGCCAGCAGCCTCACCCGGGGACAGGGGGCGGGGGAGCAGTACTTC
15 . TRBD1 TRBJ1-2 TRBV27 CASSLLGTGVNGYTF TGTGCCAGCAGTCTACTAGGGACAGGGGTCAATGGCTACACCTTC
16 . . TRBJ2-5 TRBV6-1 CASSEVGGGVQETQYF TGTGCCAGCAGTGAAGTAGGGGGCGGGGTCCAAGAGACCCAGTACTTC
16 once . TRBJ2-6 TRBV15 CATETGSRSGANVLTF TGTGCCACAGAAACAGGGTCCAGATCTGGGGCCAACGTCCTGACTTTC
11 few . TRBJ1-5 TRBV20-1 CSATRGGPQHF TGCAGTGCAACACGCGGAGGGCCCCAGCATTTT
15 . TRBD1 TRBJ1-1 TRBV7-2 CASSARQGAWTEAFF TGTGCCAGCAGCGCCCGACAGGGGGCCTGGACTGAAGCTTTCTTT
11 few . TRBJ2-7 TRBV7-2 CASSQGGPQYF TGTGCCAGCAGTCAAGGGGGGCCGCAGTACTTC
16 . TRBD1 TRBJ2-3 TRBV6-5 CASSSHPGQGTDTQYF TGTGCCAGCAGTTCTCATCCGGGACAGGGCACAGATACGCAGTATTTT
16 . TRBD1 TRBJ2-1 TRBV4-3 CASSQDLGQGAGEQFF TGCGCCAGCAGCCAAGATCTTGGACAGGGGGCCGGTGAGCAGTTCTTC
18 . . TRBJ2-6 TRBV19 CASSMGQGPNSGANVLTF TGTGCCAGTAGTATGGGGCAGGGCCCAAACTCTGGGGCCAACGTCCTGACTTTC
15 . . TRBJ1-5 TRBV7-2 CASSLVGVSNQPQHF TGTGCCAGCAGCTTAGTAGGGGTGAGCAATCAGCCCCAGCATTTT
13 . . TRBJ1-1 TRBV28 CASSSGMNTEAFF TGTGCCAGCAGTAGTGGGATGAACACTGAAGCTTTCTTT
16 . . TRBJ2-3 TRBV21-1 CASSSRDPVGKDTQYF TGTGCCAGCAGCAGCCGGGACCCAGTCGGTAAGGATACGCAGTATTTT
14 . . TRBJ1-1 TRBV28 CASFQGGGRTEAFF TGTGCCAGCTTTCAGGGTGGGGGCAGGACTGAAGCTTTCTTT
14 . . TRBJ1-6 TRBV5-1 CASRGTDHNSPLHF TGCGCCAGCAGGGGGACGGATCATAATTCACCCCTCCACTTT
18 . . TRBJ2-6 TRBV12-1 CASSPCLLGQSRANVLTF TGTGCCAGCAGCCCCTGCTTGTTAGGACAAAGTCGGGCCAACGTCCTGACTTTC
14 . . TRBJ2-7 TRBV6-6 CASSYGCGTYEQYF TGTGCCAGCAGTTACGGGTGCGGGACTTACGAGCAGTACTTC
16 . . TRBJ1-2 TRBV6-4 CASSDSNLRGLTGYTF TGTGCCAGCAGTGACTCGAACCTCCGGGGGCTAACTGGCTACACCTTC
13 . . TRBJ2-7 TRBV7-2 CASSLRAGNEQYF TGTGCCAGCAGCTTACGGGCAGGGAACGAGCAGTACTTC
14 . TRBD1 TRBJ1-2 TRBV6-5 CASRTGTGIYGYTF TGTGCCAGCAGGACCGGGACAGGGATCTATGGCTACACCTTC
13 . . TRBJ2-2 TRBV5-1 CASSQGVTGELFF TGCGCCAGCAGCCAAGGGGTGACCGGGGAGCTGTTTTTT
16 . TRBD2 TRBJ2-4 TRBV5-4 CASSLVLAGGKNIQYF TGTGCCAGCAGCTTGGTACTAGCGGGAGGGAAAAACATTCAGTACTTC
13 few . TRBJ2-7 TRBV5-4 CASSDGTAPEQYF TGTGCCAGCAGCGATGGGACGGCCCCCGAGCAGTACTTC
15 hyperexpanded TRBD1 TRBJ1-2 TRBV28 CASRGRTGGADGYTF TGTGCCAGCAGGGGGCGGACAGGGGGCGCGGATGGCTACACCTTC
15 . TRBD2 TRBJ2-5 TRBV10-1 CASRARTSGRETQYF TGCGCCAGCAGAGCTCGGACTAGCGGGAGAGAGACCCAGTACTTC